A selection of T cell receptor beta chains follows, all from one sample in a study of human T cells and chemical hapten exposure. TCRdb processed the RACE reads anew with MiXCR; each CDR3 protein has one entry. The profile shows some 250,000 distinct CDR3 sequences, just under 8% of them singletons. Sequences were derived from whole blood, sampled in connection with sensitization to the hapten diphenylcyclopropenone (DPC). The receptors were sampled from a man aged 18 to 30 with alopecia areata. Some clones in this sample may be carry-over from other donors' samples. Each CDR3 is given with its conserved first and last residue. The order of the fields is D gene, clone size, J gene, V gene, CDR3 protein, CDR3 DNA. The D gene is left open where the match is weak. Size is stated for part of the rows, as once, few or many counts, or as a class when the clone is expanded.

>TRBD2|NA|TRBJ2-1|TRBV9
CASSAGGAVYNEQFF
TGTGCCAGCAGCGCCGGGGGGGCCGTGTACAATGAGCAGTTCTTC
>TRBD1|many|TRBJ1-1|TRBV29-1
CSAEDRGAEAFF
TGCAGCGCCGAGGACAGGGGCGCTGAAGCTTTCTTT
>TRBD1|few|TRBJ2-2|TRBV4-2
CASSQEETGGKNTGELFF
TGTGCCAGCAGCCAAGAGGAGACAGGGGGAAAGAACACCGGGGAGCTGTTTTTT
>TRBD1|NA|TRBJ2-2|TRBV4-3
CASSRRGQHTGELFF
TGCGCCAGCAGCCGACGGGGACAGCACACCGGGGAGCTGTTTTTT
>NA|few|TRBJ1-5|TRBV9
CASSPLEDQPQHF
TGTGCCAGCAGCCCCCTAGAGGATCAGCCCCAGCATTTT
>TRBD1|NA|TRBJ2-3|TRBV20-1
CSARGTGDLDTQYF
TGCAGTGCTAGGGGGACAGGGGATTTGGATACGCAGTATTTT
>NA|few|TRBJ1-5|TRBV3-1
CASSLLSGEGNQPQHF
TGTGCCAGCAGCCTCCTTTCGGGCGAGGGCAATCAGCCCCAGCATTTT
>NA|NA|TRBJ2-5|TRBV28
CASSLIMSLDQETQYF
TGTGCCAGCAGTTTAATTATGAGTCTAGACCAAGAGACCCAGTACTTC
>NA|few|TRBJ1-2|TRBV6-2/TRBV6-3
CASSYLPGLKVFYGYTF
TGTGCCAGCAGTTACCTACCGGGACTCAAGGTGTTCTATGGCTACACCTTC
>TRBD2|NA|TRBJ2-3|TRBV10-3
CAIGTGTSGASTDTQYF
TGTGCCATCGGGACCGGGACTAGCGGGGCTAGCACAGATACGCAGTATTTT
>NA|NA|TRBJ2-3|TRBV24-1
CATGSTTDTQYF
TGTGCCACCGGGTCCACCACAGATACGCAGTATTTT
>TRBD2|NA|TRBJ2-5|TRBV6-5
CASSRSGGYETQYF
TGTGCCAGCTCGAGAAGCGGGGGTTACGAGACCCAGTACTTC
>NA|NA|TRBJ1-2|TRBV7-2
CASRSTDHYGYTF
TGTGCCAGCAGGTCGACAGATCACTATGGCTACACCTTC
>TRBD2|few|TRBJ2-3|TRBV29-1
CSVEGTSAADTQYF
TGCAGCGTTGAAGGGACTAGCGCGGCAGATACGCAGTATTTT
>NA|many|TRBJ2-1|TRBV29-1
CSVIRGTYNEQFF
TGCAGCGTTATACGGGGTACCTACAATGAGCAGTTCTTC
>NA|few|TRBJ1-1|TRBV7-9
CASSQEQVPRTEAFF
TGTGCCAGCAGCCAGGAACAGGTTCCGAGGACTGAAGCTTTCTTT
>NA|NA|TRBJ1-2|TRBV7-2
CASSPPPIEQGGYGYTF
TGTGCCAGCAGCCCGCCTCCGATAGAACAGGGCGGCTATGGCTACACCTTC
>TRBD1|few|TRBJ1-2|TRBV10-3
CAIPKAGGQDYGYTF
TGTGCCATCCCTAAAGCGGGGGGACAGGACTATGGCTACACCTTC
>NA|few|TRBJ1-5|TRBV20-1
CSARGTFAGSQPQHF
TGCAGTGCTAGAGGGACCTTCGCAGGTAGTCAGCCCCAGCATTTT
>NA|many|TRBJ1-1|TRBV7-9
CASSGGAGANTEAFF
TGTGCCAGCAGCGGAGGGGCAGGGGCTAACACTGAAGCTTTCTTT
>NA|many|TRBJ1-1|TRBV4-1
CASSQPPVGGRTEAFF
TGCGCCAGCAGCCAACCCCCCGTGGGGGGGAGGACTGAAGCTTTCTTT
>NA|few|TRBJ1-6|TRBV12-3/TRBV12-4
CASSPPEYNSPLHF
TGTGCCAGCAGTCCCCCAGAGTATAATTCACCCCTCCACTTT
>TRBD1|NA|TRBJ1-4|TRBV5-6
CASSWTGGYEKLFF
TGTGCCAGCAGCTGGACAGGGGGCTACGAAAAACTGTTTTTT
>NA|many|TRBJ1-4|TRBV5-1
CASRERSEKLFF
TGCGCCAGCAGGGAACGCAGTGAAAAACTGTTTTTT
>NA|NA|TRBJ2-3|TRBV7-2
CASNFRPPTDTQYF
TGTGCCAGCAACTTTAGACCACCCACAGATACGCAGTATTTT
>NA|NA|TRBJ1-6|TRBV4-2
CASSQGGVDSPLHF
TGTGCCAGCAGCCAAGGTGGAGTAGATTCACCCCTCCACTTT
>TRBD1|NA|TRBJ1-3|TRBV11-2
CASSSTTGTGNTIYF
TGTGCCAGCAGCTCTACGACAGGGACTGGAAACACCATATATTTT
>TRBD2|NA|TRBJ2-7|TRBV20-1
CSARGGRAGTGSYEQYF
TGCAGTGCTAGAGGGGGGAGAGCGGGGACGGGATCCTACGAGCAGTACTTC
>NA|NA|TRBJ1-3|TRBV29-1
CSAGNSGNTIYF
TGCAGTGCAGGGAATTCTGGAAACACCATATATTTT
>NA|few|TRBJ2-1|TRBV29-1
CSVEGAVSSYNEQFF
TGCAGCGTTGAAGGGGCCGTAAGCTCCTACAATGAGCAGTTCTTC
>NA|few|TRBJ1-5|TRBV6-2/TRBV6-3
CASSLRRGWNQPQHF
TGTGCCAGCAGCCTAAGACGGGGGTGGAATCAGCCCCAGCATTTT
>NA|many|TRBJ1-1|TRBV29-1
CSVLVGNKAFF
TGCAGCGTTTTAGTTGGGAACAAAGCTTTCTTT
>NA|NA|TRBJ2-1|TRBV7-6
CASSPYGVDGGPSSYNEQFF
TGTGCCAGCAGCCCCTATGGTGTGGACGGGGGGCCCAGCTCCTACAATGAGCAGTTCTTC
>TRBD2|many|TRBJ2-1|TRBV5-5
CASSLTTSGNNEQFF
TGTGCCAGCAGCTTGACGACTAGCGGGAACAATGAGCAGTTCTTC
>NA|few|TRBJ2-3|TRBV10-3
CAISESSPRGAGDTQYF
TGTGCCATCAGTGAGTCGTCTCCTCGGGGGGCGGGAGATACGCAGTATTTT
>TRBD1|few|TRBJ1-5|TRBV27
CASSFVTGQGFRQPQHF
TGTGCCAGCAGTTTTGTGACCGGACAGGGATTTAGGCAGCCCCAGCATTTT
>NA|many|TRBJ1-5|TRBV24-1
CATSGGSYSNQPQHF
TGTGCCACCAGTGGTGGCAGTTATAGCAATCAGCCCCAGCATTTT
>TRBD1|NA|TRBJ2-7|TRBV11-1
CASSAGQVLGYEQYF
TGTGCCAGCAGCGCCGGACAGGTCTTAGGGTACGAGCAGTACTTC
>NA|few|TRBJ2-4|TRBV20-1
CSARDPSSGARFSSIQYF
TGCAGTGCTAGAGATCCCTCGTCGGGGGCCCGTTTTAGTAGCATTCAGTACTTC
>TRBD1|few|TRBJ2-5|TRBV12-3/TRBV12-4
CASSRQGQGTQYF
TGTGCCAGCAGCCGACAGGGCCAGGGGACCCAGTACTTC
>NA|many|TRBJ1-2|TRBV4-3
CASSQDQSAANYGYTF
TGCGCCAGCAGCCAAGATCAGTCGGCAGCTAACTATGGCTACACCTTC
>NA|few|TRBJ1-1|TRBV6-2/TRBV6-3
CASRSGPEAFF
TGTGCCAGCAGATCCGGGCCCGAAGCTTTCTTT
>NA|NA|TRBJ2-1|TRBV13
CASSLFRAPRDRLDRDYAGNEQFF
TGTGCCAGCAGCTTATTCCGCGCCCCGAGGGACAGGTTGGACCGGGACTACGCCGGCAATGAGCAGTTCTTC
>NA|NA|TRBJ2-3|TRBV19
CASSILWGSPDTQYF
TGTGCCAGTAGTATATTATGGGGGAGCCCAGATACGCAGTATTTT
>NA|many|TRBJ1-4|TRBV27
CASSFTAGAGEKLFF
TGTGCCAGCAGTTTCACGGCAGGGGCGGGTGAAAAACTGTTTTTT